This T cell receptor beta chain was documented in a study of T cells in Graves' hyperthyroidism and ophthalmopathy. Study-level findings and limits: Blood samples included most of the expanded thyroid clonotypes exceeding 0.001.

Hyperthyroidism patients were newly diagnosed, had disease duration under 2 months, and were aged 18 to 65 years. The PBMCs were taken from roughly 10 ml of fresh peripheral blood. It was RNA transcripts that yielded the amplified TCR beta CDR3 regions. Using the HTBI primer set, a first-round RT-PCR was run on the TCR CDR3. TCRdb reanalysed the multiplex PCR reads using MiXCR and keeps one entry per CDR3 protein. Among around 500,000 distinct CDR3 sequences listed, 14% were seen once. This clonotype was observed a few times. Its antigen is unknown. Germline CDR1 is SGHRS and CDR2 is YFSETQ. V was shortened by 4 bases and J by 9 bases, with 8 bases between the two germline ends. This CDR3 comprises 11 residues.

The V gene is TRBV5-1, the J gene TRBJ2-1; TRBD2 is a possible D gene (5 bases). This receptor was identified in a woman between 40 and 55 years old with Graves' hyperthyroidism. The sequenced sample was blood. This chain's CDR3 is CASSDGVEQFF. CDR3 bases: TGCGCCAGCAGCGACGGGGTTGAGCAGTTCTTC. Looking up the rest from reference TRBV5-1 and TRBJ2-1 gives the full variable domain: KAGVTQTPRYLIKTRGQQVTLSCSPISGHRSVSWYQQTPGQGLQFLFEYFSETQRNKGNFPGRFSGRQFSNSRSEMNVSTLELGDSALYLCASSDGVEQFFGPGTRLTVL.